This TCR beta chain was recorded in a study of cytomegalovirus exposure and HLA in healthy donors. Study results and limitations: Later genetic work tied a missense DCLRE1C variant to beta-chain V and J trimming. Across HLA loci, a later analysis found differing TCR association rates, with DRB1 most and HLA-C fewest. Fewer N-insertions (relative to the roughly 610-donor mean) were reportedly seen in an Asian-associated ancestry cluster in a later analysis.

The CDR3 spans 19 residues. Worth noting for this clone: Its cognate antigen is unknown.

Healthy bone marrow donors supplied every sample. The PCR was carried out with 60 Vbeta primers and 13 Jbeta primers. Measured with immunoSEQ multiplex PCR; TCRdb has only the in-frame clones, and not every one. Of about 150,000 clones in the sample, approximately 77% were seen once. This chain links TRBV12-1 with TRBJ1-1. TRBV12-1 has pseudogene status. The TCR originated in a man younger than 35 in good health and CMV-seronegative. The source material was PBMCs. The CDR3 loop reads CASSFVPPSPPGEATEAFF. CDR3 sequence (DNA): TGTGCCAGCAGCTTTGTCCCCCCCTCACCACCGGGTGAGGCCACTGAAGCTTTCTTT.